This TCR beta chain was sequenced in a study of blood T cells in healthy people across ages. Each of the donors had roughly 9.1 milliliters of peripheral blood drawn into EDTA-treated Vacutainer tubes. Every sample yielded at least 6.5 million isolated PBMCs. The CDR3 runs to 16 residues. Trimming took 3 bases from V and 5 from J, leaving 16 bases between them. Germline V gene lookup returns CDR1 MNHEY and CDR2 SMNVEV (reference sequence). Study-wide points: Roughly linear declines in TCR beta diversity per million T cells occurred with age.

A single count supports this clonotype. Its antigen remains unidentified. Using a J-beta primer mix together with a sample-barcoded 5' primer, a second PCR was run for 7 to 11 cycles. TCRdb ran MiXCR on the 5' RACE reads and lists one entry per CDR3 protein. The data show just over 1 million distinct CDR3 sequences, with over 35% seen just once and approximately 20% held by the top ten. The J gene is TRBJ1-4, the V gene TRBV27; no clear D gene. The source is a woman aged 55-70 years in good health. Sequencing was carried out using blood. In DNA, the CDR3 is TGTGCCAGCAGTTTCCAGGACCGACCTAGCAATGAAAAACTGTTTTTT. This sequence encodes CASSFQDRPSNEKLFF. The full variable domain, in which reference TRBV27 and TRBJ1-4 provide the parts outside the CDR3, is EAQVTQNPRYLITVTGKKLTVTCSQNMNHEYMSWYRQDPGLGLRQIYYSMNVEVTDKGDVPEGYKVSRKEKRNFPLILESPSPNQTSLYFCASSFQDRPSNEKLFFGSGTQLSVL.